Each of the 32 T cell receptor beta chains below was sequenced from the same sample in a study of vaccination and CD4 T cells after COVID-19. Oncomine TCR Beta short-read sequencing was applied to DNA from cultured CD4+ T cells. Genomic DNA from cultured CD4+ T cells was extracted. TCRdb redid the calling of the PCR reads with MiXCR, one entry per CDR3 protein. The sample includes about 6,300 distinct CDR3 sequences, approximately 35% seen only once; the top ten take 35% to 45%. The antigens these receptors bind are not known. Sample treatment: roughly 10-day PBMC culture with coronavirus spike peptide pools or control peptides (ViraFEST assay). From the unexposed donor, CD4+ T cells were collected ahead of the COVID-19 pandemic (2011-2018). The source material was CD4+ T cells from blood, cultured in vitro. Source of these receptors: a human donor in good health.

The genes are TRBV20-1 and TRBJ1-1; 7 bases agree with TRBD1. Germline CDR1 and CDR2: DFQATT and SNEGSKA (reference sequence). This CDR3 comprises 16 residues. V was clipped by 6 bases and J by 0 bases; unmatched bases: 13. The CDR3, as DNA: TGCAGTGCCCTAGCCTCGGGACAGCCTATGAACACTGAAGCTTTCTTT. Translation: CSALASGQPMNTEAFF.

A remark on this clonotype: The conserved phenylalanine or tryptophan normally closing the CDR3 is absent here, so this likely arose from a read error. The chain couples TRBV20-1 to TRBJ1-1, with 9 bases aligning to TRBD1. Germline V CDR1 and CDR2: DFQATT, SNEGSKA (reference sequence). Trimming cost V 3 bases and J 5 bases; bases outside gene matches: 7. The CDR3 is 14 residues long. The CDR3 DNA reads as TGCAGTGCTAGTTCCGGGACAGGGCTTACTGAAGCTTTCTAT. Translating gives CSASSGTGLTEAFY.

The gene calls are TRBV4-2 and TRBJ2-2; 9 bases are a match to TRBD2. Germline assignment: CDR1 LGHNA and CDR2 YNFKEQ. This CDR3 spans 16 amino acids. V shed 1 base and J 6 bases; nucleotides not matched to a gene: 6. The CDR3 nucleotides are TGTGCCAGCAGCCAAGTGAATAGCGGGAGTTCCGGGGAGCTGTTTTTT. This gives the protein CASSQVNSGSSGELFF.

The rearrangement links TRBV2 to TRBJ2-7, with a tentative D call TRBD1 (6 bases). CDR3 length: 16 amino acids. The germline gives CDR1 SNHLY, CDR2 FYNNEI. The V gene lost 6 bases and the J gene lost 4 bases, with 22 bases spanning the gap. The CDR3 here is CASRAPGHEGTYEQYF. CDR3 DNA: TGTGCCAGCAGAGCCCCGGGACACGAGGGCACGTACGAGCAGTACTTC.

This clonotype was observed a handful of times. The rearrangement links TRBV18 to TRBJ1-2; possibly TRBD1 for D (6 bases). The V gene lost 3 bases and the J gene lost 4 bases, with 12 bases spanning the gap. The CDR3 extends over 14 amino acids. Looked up from germline, CDR1 is KGHSH and CDR2 is LQKENI. The CDR3 nucleotides read TGTGCCAGCTCACCGGATGGACAGTTCTATGGCTACACCTTC. Its protein product is CASSPDGQFYGYTF.

J is TRBJ2-7 and V is TRBV20-1, with 10 bases fitting TRBD2. Germline V gene data show CDR1 as DFQATT and CDR2 as SNEGSKA (reference sequence). This CDR3 contains 16 residues. V shed 0 bases and J 3 bases; nucleotides not matched to a gene: 8. CDR3 sequence reads: CSARDNLAGGRYEQYF. The CDR3 DNA reads TGCAGTGCTAGAGACAATTTAGCGGGAGGTCGCTACGAGCAGTACTTC.

This clonotype showed up just a few times. The chain combines TRBV6-2 or TRBV6-3 with TRBJ1-6; D uncertain. Germline V gives CDR1 MNHEY, CDR2 SVGEGT. This CDR3 contains 11 residues. Trimming left V 8 bases short and J 7 bases short, with 6 bases between. CDR3 coding DNA: TGTGCCAGCCAGTTGAATTCACCCCTCCACTTT. Its protein product is CASQLNSPLHF.

This clonotype was observed a handful of times. The rearrangement joins TRBV6-2 or TRBV6-3 to TRBJ2-1; D not resolved. Trimming took off 6 bases at V and 3 bases at J, with 6 bases between the two ends. Per the germline V gene, CDR1 is MNHEY and CDR2 is SVGEGT. This CDR3 has 12 residues. CDR3 nucleotides: TGTGCCAGCAGAGACGACTACAATGAGCAGTTCTTC. Encoded protein: CASRDDYNEQFF.

The V call is TRBV7-3, the J call TRBJ2-5; no firm D call. The CDR3 loop spans 15 amino acids. Germline CDR1 and CDR2: SGHTA and FQGTGA. The V end lost 5 bases, the J end lost 1 base, and 14 bases lay between the germline ends. The CDR3 reads CASSPVGLPQETQYF. The CDR3, as DNA: TGTGCCAGCAGCCCGGTAGGGCTCCCCCAAGAGACCCAGTACTTC.

The chain combines TRBV6-1 with TRBJ2-7; possibly TRBD2 for D (5 bases). This CDR3 has 12 residues. In germline, CDR1 is MNHNS, CDR2 SASEGT. The ends were cut back, 6 bases at V and 4 bases at J, with 10 bases in the middle. The DNA for the CDR3 is TGTGCCAGCAGAGCGGCGGGTTACGAGCAGTACTTC. Amino acid sequence: CASRAAGYEQYF.

The rearrangement uses TRBV24-1 and TRBJ2-5; D perhaps matches TRBD2 (5 bases). This CDR3 is 14 amino acids long. Trimming cost V 4 bases and J 5 bases, with 13 bases left between them. Per germline, CDR1 KGHDR and CDR2 SFDVKD. The CDR3 coding sequence is TGTGCCACCAGTGACCGGGGTAACGGGGAGACCCAGTACTTC. Translation gives CATSDRGNGETQYF.

This chain joins TRBV7-2 and TRBJ1-2, with D hard to call. V gave up 1 base and J gave up 3 bases, with 6 bases separating them. The CDR3 sequence is 13 residues long. The V gene's germline CDR1 is SGHTA and CDR2 FQGNSA. The CDR3 spells CASSLGSYYGYTF. In DNA, the CDR3 is TGTGCCAGCAGCTTAGGCTCCTACTATGGCTACACCTTC.

The chain carries TRBV6-2 or TRBV6-3 and TRBJ2-1; no firm D call. V lost 2 bases and J 7 bases, leaving 12 bases between the germline ends. From germline, CDR1 is MNHEY and CDR2 SVGEGT. The CDR3 covers 14 residues. CDR3 sequence: CASSYRWPGNEQFF. In DNA form, the CDR3 reads TGTGCCAGCAGTTACCGCTGGCCTGGGAATGAGCAGTTCTTC.

This clonotype appeared a few times. The V and J genes are TRBV7-2 and TRBJ2-5; D is unresolved. V was pared by 1 base and J by 7 bases, with 13 bases between. CDR1 and CDR2 from the germline V gene are SGHTA and FQGNSA. This CDR3 has 14 residues. The CDR3 DNA reads as TGTGCCAGCAGCTTAGAAGGCCGGACGGGGACCCAGTACTTC. It yields the protein CASSLEGRTGTQYF.

The chain recombines TRBV6-2 or TRBV6-3 with TRBJ2-5; tentatively, D is TRBD2 (6 bases). The CDR3 consists of 15 residues. The germline V gene encodes CDR1 MNHEY and CDR2 SVGEGT. Deletions cut 6 bases from V and 2 bases from J, with 16 bases between. The CDR3 sequence is CASSSRGLPQETQYF. The CDR3 nucleotides read TGTGCCAGCAGCTCCCGGGGACTGCCACAAGAGACCCAGTACTTC.

By share, this clonotype ranks as medium-sized. The gene calls are TRBV20-1 and TRBJ1-5; D is ambiguous. V shed 3 bases and J shed 4 bases, with 13 bases lying between them. Germline-derived CDR1 and CDR2 are DFQATT and SNEGSKA (reference sequence). This CDR3 is built from 14 residues. The CDR3, as DNA: TGCAGTGCTAGGAGGGAGGTTGGGAATCAGCCCCAGCATTTT. Protein sequence: CSARREVGNQPQHF.

The V gene is TRBV5-1, the J gene TRBJ1-5; possible D gene TRBD1, 6 bases. The CDR3 consists of 14 residues. Looked up from germline, CDR1 is SGHRS and CDR2 is YFSETQ. V was clipped by 0 bases and J by 3 bases, with 7 bases between them. The CDR3 here is CASSLGTVNQPQHF. The CDR3 coding sequence is TGCGCCAGCAGCTTGGGGACAGTCAATCAGCCCCAGCATTTT.

Turning to this clonotype: The junction and the germline gene differ at one end; a read error may be behind it. The CDR3 nucleotides are TGTGTCAGCTTAAATCCCGGGACAGCAGGGATCAATGAGCAGTTCTTC. Encoded protein: CVSLNPGTAGINEQFF. J is TRBJ2-1 and V is TRBV7-2, with 7 bases matching TRBD1. The germline V gene has CDR1 SGHTA and CDR2 FQGNSA. The CDR3 totals 16 residues.

CDR3 loop: CASSYSTGNYEQYF. The CDR3 DNA follows: TGTGCCAGCAGTTACTCCACAGGGAACTACGAGCAGTACTTC. The chain has TRBV6-5 and TRBJ2-7, with D possibly matching TRBD1 (6 bases). CDR3 length: 14 amino acids. The germline gives CDR1 MNHEY, CDR2 SVGAGI. The germline V and J ends were trimmed by 0 bases and 3 bases, with 9 bases remaining between them.

This clonotype was recorded a few times. The chain links TRBV20-1 to TRBJ2-7; 10 bases map to TRBD2. The CDR3 covers 13 residues. V lost 4 bases to trimming and J lost 5 bases; unmatched junction nucleotides: 5. Germline-derived CDR1 and CDR2 are DFQATT and SNEGSKA (reference sequence). The CDR3, as DNA: TGCAGTGCTAATCTAGCGGGAGTTAACGAGCAGTACTTC. Its translation: CSANLAGVNEQYF.

The chain has TRBV6-1 and TRBJ1-2; D might be TRBD1 (6 bases). Deletions cut 2 bases from V and 5 bases from J, with 12 bases between. This CDR3 is 14 amino acids long. CDR1 and CDR2 from the germline V gene are MNHNS and SASEGT. The CDR3 here is CASSESLRGYGYTF. CDR3 bases: TGTGCCAGCAGTGAAAGCCTCAGGGGATATGGCTACACCTTC.

The V call is TRBV20-1, the J call TRBJ2-3; D perhaps matches TRBD1 (6 bases). Germline lookup yields CDR1 DFQATT and CDR2 SNEGSKA (reference sequence). The ends were cut back, 8 bases at V and 4 bases at J, with 16 bases in the middle. There are 13 residues in the CDR3. CDR3 loop: CSTTGFSADTQYF. The CDR3 DNA reads TGCAGTACCACAGGGTTTTCAGCAGATACGCAGTATTTT.

This clonotype was seen a few times. This sequence joins TRBV14 and TRBJ2-7, with D perhaps matching TRBD2 (5 bases). Trimming removed 10 bases at V and 0 bases at J, with 10 bases between. The germline V gene has CDR1 SGHDN and CDR2 FVKESK. This CDR3 is built from 12 residues. In DNA form, the CDR3 reads TGTGCCACCGGGGAGACCTCCTACGAGCAGTACTTC. It encodes CATGETSYEQYF.

The chain couples TRBV7-2 to TRBJ2-5; D not certain. Germline V gives CDR1 SGHTA, CDR2 FQGNSA. Trimming took off 4 bases at V and 0 bases at J, with 3 bases between the two ends. The CDR3 extends over 12 amino acids. CDR3 in amino acids: CASSSYQETQYF. The CDR3 region has the DNA TGTGCCAGCAGCTCGTACCAAGAGACCCAGTACTTC.

J is TRBJ2-7 and V is TRBV7-9; 11 bases align to TRBD2. CDR1 and CDR2 from the germline V gene are SEHNR and FQNEAQ (reference sequence). After removal of 0 bases from V and 3 bases from J, the junction contained 1 base not matched to a gene. This CDR3 spans 15 amino acids. CDR3 region: CASSLAGLAVYEQYF. The CDR3 DNA is TGTGCCAGCAGCTTAGCGGGACTAGCGGTCTACGAGCAGTACTTC. Using reference TRBV7-9 and TRBJ2-7 for the parts outside the CDR3, the full variable domain is DTGVSQNPRHKITKRGQNVTFRCDPISEHNRLYWYRQTLGQGPEFLTYFQNEAQLEKSRLLSDRFSAERPKGSFSTLEIQRTEQGDSAMYLCASSLAGLAVYEQYFGPGTRLTVT.

This clonotype appeared a few times. This chain joins TRBV2 and TRBJ2-2; 7 bases agree with TRBD1. This CDR3 is built from 14 residues. Germline-derived CDR1 and CDR2 are SNHLY and FYNNEI. V shed 6 bases, J shed 2 bases, and the junction held 3 bases outside the gene matches. The CDR3 bases are TGTGCCAGCAGGTGGGACAGAAACACCGGGGAGCTGTTTTTT. Amino acid sequence: CASRWDRNTGELFF.

The table lists this clonotype with a few counts. This chain's CDR3 is CASSGQGIAEAFF. For the CDR3, the DNA is TGTGCCAGCAGTGGACAGGGAATCGCTGAAGCTTTCTTT. The genes are TRBV6-2 or TRBV6-3 and TRBJ1-1, with 8 bases that match TRBD1. Germline V gives CDR1 MNHEY, CDR2 SVGEGT. V trimming: 5 bases; J trimming: 6 bases; junction bases outside the gene matches: 5. The CDR3 is 13 amino acids.

The rearrangement uses TRBV24-1 and TRBJ2-5, with D hard to call. Trimming stripped 4 bases from V and 5 bases from J, with 13 bases between. Germline V gene data show CDR1 as KGHDR and CDR2 as SFDVKD. The CDR3 totals 14 residues. The CDR3 DNA follows: TGTGCCACCAGTGACGCCCCAGCTCGGGAGACCCAGTACTTC. Encoded protein: CATSDAPARETQYF.

This clonotype was seen more than once but under ten times. The chain joins TRBV20-1 to TRBJ1-5; the match to TRBD1 covers 7 bases. The CDR3 consists of 16 residues. Germline CDR1 reads DFQATT; CDR2 reads SNEGSKA (reference sequence). The trim removed 0 bases at V and 7 bases at J, leaving 12 bases unmatched. The CDR3 is CSARDPQGVIGQPQHF. The CDR3 nucleotides read TGCAGTGCTAGAGATCCTCAGGGGGTGATAGGGCAGCCCCAGCATTTT.

This clonotype was recorded a few times. V and J are TRBV11-2 and TRBJ1-6; D possibly corresponds to TRBD1 (6 bases). The CDR3 consists of 14 residues. Germline assignment: CDR1 SGHAT and CDR2 FQNNGV. With 5 bases removed from V and 7 bases from J, the gap between germline ends came to 12 bases. The CDR3 spells CASSQGQPNSPLHF. The CDR3 region has the DNA TGTGCCAGCAGCCAAGGACAGCCCAATTCACCCCTCCACTTT.

The chain employs TRBV4-3 and TRBJ1-6; TRBD1 matches at 7 bases. Trimming removed 3 bases from V and 5 bases from J; junction bases left unmatched: 10. Germline assignment: CDR1 LGHNA and CDR2 YSLEER. The length of the CDR3 is 17 residues. As DNA, the CDR3 is TGCGCCAGCAGCCAGGCCCTTGGGACAGAAAATAATTCACCCCTCCACTTT. It encodes CASSQALGTENNSPLHF.

CDR3 DNA sequence: TGCGCCAGCAGCTTCACAGGGGTTAACTATGGCTACACCTTC. This encodes CASSFTGVNYGYTF. V usage is TRBV5-1 and J usage is TRBJ1-2; 7 bases line up with TRBD1. The CDR3 totals 14 residues. Trimming at V came to 2 bases and at J to 1 base, leaving 2 bases not matched to a gene. CDR1 is SGHRS, CDR2 YFSETQ, per germline.